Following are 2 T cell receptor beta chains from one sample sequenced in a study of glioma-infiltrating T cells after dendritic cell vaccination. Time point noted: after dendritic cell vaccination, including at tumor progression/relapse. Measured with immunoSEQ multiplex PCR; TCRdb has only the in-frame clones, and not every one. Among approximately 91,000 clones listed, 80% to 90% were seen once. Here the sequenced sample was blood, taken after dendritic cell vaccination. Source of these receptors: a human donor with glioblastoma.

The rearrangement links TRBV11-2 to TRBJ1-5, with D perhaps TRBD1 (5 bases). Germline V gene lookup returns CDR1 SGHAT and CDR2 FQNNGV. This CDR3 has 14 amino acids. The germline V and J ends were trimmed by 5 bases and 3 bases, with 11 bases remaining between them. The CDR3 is CASSQGLYNQPQHF. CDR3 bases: TGTGCCAGCAGCCAGGGACTTTACAATCAGCCCCAGCATTTT.

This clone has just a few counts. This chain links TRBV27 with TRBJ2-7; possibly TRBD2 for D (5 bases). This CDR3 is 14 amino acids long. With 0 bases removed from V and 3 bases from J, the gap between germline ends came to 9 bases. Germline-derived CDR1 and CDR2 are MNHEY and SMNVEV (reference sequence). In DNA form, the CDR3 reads TGTGCCAGCAGTTTATCGGGTAGCGTCTACGAGCAGTACGTC. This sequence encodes CASSLSGSVYEQYV.